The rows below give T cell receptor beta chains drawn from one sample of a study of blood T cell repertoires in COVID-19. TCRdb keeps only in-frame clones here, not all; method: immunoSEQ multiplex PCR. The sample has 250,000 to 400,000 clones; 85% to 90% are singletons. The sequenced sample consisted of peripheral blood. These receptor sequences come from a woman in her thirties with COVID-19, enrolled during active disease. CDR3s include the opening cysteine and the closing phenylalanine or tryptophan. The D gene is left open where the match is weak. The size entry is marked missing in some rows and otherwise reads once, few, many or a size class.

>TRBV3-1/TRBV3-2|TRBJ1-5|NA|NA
TGTGCCAGCAGCCTCCAGAATAGCAATCAGCCCCAGCATTTT
CASSLQNSNQPQHF
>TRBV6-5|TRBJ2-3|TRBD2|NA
TGTGCCTCCCGGGGGGGGGCAGATACGCAGTATTTT
CASRGGADTQYF
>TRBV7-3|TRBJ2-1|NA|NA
TGTGCCAGCAGCTTCCTTGGCACCAATGAGCAGTTCTTC
CASSFLGTNEQFF
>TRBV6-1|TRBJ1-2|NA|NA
TGTGCCAGCAGTGACGGCAGGGGCTATGGCTACACCTTC
CASSDGRGYGYTF
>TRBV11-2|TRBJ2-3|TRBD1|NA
TGTGCCAGCAGCTTAGGGACAGGGCCCCCACGCACAGATACGCAGTATTTT
CASSLGTGPPRTDTQYF
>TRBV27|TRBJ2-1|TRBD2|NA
TGTGCCAGCAGTTTGGCTAGCGGGAGCGGGCATGAGCAGTTCTTC
CASSLASGSGHEQFF
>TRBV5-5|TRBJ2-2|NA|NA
TGTGCCAGCAGCTTGGCCACAGGGACCGGGGAGCTGTTTTTT
CASSLATGTGELFF
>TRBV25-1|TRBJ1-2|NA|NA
TGTGCCAGCAGTGACGGGTATCCCAGGGGTGGCTACACCTTC
CASSDGYPRGGYTF
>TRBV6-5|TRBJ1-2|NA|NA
TGTGCCGTTTTTAGGGAGGCGTATGGCTACACCTTC
CAVFREAYGYTF
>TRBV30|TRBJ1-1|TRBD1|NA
TGTGCCCAGGGGGATTACACTGAAGCTTTCTTT
CAQGDYTEAFF
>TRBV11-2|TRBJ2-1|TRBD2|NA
TGTGCCAGCAGCTTCGTCGGGACTAGCGGCAACAATGAGCAGTTCTTC
CASSFVGTSGNNEQFF
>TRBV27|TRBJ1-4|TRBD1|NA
TGTGCCAGCAGTCCCCTTCCCGGGACAGGGGGAAAACTGTTTTTT
CASSPLPGTGGKLFF
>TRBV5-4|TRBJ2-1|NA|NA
TGTGCCAGCAGCTTCGGACTCGGTCGTGGGTACAATGAGCAGTTCTTC
CASSFGLGRGYNEQFF
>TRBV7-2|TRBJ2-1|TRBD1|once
TGTGCCAGCAGCTTAGACGGGACAGTCTACAATGAGCAGTTCTTC
CASSLDGTVYNEQFF
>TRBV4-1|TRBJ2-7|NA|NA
TGCGCCAGCAGCCAAGTATATCAGCAGTACTTC
CASSQVYQQYF
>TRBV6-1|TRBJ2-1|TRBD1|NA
TGTGCCAGCAGTGAATGGGGGACAGGGTACTACAATGAGCAGTTCTTC
CASSEWGTGYYNEQFF
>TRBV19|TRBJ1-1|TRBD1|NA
TGTGCCAGTACCTCAGGGGGCTTGAACACTGAAGCTTTCTTT
CASTSGGLNTEAFF
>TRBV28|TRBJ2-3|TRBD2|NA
TGTGCCAGCAGTTCCCCTAGCGGTAAGACAGATACGCAGTATTTT
CASSSPSGKTDTQYF
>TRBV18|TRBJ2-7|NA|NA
TGTGCCAGCTCACCAACAGGGTACTCCTACGAGCAGTACTTC
CASSPTGYSYEQYF
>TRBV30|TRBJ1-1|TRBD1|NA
TGTGCCTGGGACAGGGGGCTGGACACTGAAGCTTTCTTT
CAWDRGLDTEAFF
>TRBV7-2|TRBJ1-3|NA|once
TGTGCCAGCAGCTTTACCGGACAGCCCCTCGGGGGAAACACCATATATTTT
CASSFTGQPLGGNTIYF
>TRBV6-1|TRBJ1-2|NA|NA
TGTGCCAGCAGTGAAGGACAGAGAAACTATGGCTACACCTTC
CASSEGQRNYGYTF
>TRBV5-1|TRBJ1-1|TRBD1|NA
TGCGCCAGCAGCCGAAGTACAGGGGGCAACACTGAAGCTTTCTTT
CASSRSTGGNTEAFF
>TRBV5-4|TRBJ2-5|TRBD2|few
TGTGCCAGCAGCTTAGCGGGAGTGGCTGAGACCCAGTACTTC
CASSLAGVAETQYF
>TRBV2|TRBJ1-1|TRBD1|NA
TGTGCCAGCAAAAAGGGACAGACCAACACTGAAGCTTTCTTT
CASKKGQTNTEAFF
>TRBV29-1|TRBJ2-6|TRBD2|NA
TGCAGCGTTACTAGCGGGAGGGTGAAGGGTGGGGCCAACGTCCTGACTTTC
CSVTSGRVKGGANVLTF
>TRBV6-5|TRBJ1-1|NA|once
TGTGCCAGCAGTTCCCTCGGGGGGTGGACTGAAGCTTTCTTT
CASSSLGGWTEAFF
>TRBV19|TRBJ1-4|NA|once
TGTGCCAGTAGTATTACACCTTATAATGAAAAACTGTTTTTT
CASSITPYNEKLFF
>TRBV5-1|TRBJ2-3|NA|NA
TGCGCCAGCAGCTTGGCAACAGATACGCAGTATTTT
CASSLATDTQYF
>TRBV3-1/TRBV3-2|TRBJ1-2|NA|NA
TGTGCCAGCAGCCCACGACAGAGGTTAGACTATGGCTACACCTTC
CASSPRQRLDYGYTF
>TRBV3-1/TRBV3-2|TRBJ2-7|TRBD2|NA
TGTGCCAGCAGCCGGACTAGCGGGAGCTACGAGCAGTACTTC
CASSRTSGSYEQYF
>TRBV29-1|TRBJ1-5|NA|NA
TGCAGCGTACGGACAGATAGCAATCAGCCCCAGCATTTT
CSVRTDSNQPQHF
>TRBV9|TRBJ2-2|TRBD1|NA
TGTGCCAGCAGCGTAGCTCTGGACAGGGGCACCGGGGAGCTGTTTTTT
CASSVALDRGTGELFF
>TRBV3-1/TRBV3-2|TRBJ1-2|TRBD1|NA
TGTGCCAGCAGCCAAGTAACCCGACAGGGCCCCGCTGGCTACACCTTC
CASSQVTRQGPAGYTF
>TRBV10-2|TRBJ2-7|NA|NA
TGCGCCAGCAGTGATGAAAGCGGGCAGCACTACGAGCAGTACTTC
CASSDESGQHYEQYF
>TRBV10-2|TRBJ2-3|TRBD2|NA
TGCGCCAGCAGTGAAAGGGGACTAGCGGGAGCAAATACGCAGTATTTT
CASSERGLAGANTQYF
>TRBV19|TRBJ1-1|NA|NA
TGTGCCAGTAGCCCAACCGACGTGGGGCGGAACACTGAAGCTTTCTTT
CASSPTDVGRNTEAFF
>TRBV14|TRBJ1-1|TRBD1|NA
TGTGCCAGCAGTTTCGACAGGGGAAGTACTGAAGCTTTCTTT
CASSFDRGSTEAFF
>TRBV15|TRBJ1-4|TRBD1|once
TGTGCCACCAGCAGAGAAAGGACAGGGGGGGCAACTAATGAAAAACTGTTTTTT
CATSRERTGGATNEKLFF
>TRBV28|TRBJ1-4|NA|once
TGTGCCAGCAGTTTAAGGGGCCCGAGGCTGTTTTTT
CASSLRGPRLFF
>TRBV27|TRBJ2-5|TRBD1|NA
TGTGCCAGCCGAGGGGGCCGCTGGCAAGAGACCCAGTACTTC
CASRGGRWQETQYF